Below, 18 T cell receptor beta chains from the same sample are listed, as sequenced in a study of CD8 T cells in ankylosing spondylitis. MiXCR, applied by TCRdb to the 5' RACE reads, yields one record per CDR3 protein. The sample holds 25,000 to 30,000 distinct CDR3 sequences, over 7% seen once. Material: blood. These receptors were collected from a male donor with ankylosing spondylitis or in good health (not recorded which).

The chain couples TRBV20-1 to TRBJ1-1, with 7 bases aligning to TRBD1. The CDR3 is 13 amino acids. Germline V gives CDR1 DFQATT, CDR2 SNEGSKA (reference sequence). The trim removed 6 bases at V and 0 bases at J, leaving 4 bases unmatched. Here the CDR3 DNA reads TGCAGTGCCCCCCAGGGGGTGAACACTGAAGCTTTCTTT. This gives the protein CSAPQGVNTEAFF.

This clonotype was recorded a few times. The DNA for the CDR3 is TGTGCCAGCAGTTTGTCCGGGACAGCCTACAATGAGCAGTTCTTC. It encodes CASSLSGTAYNEQFF. The chain employs TRBV27 and TRBJ2-1, with 7 bases fitting TRBD1. Germline CDR1 MNHEY, CDR2 SMNVEV (reference sequence). V lost 3 bases and J lost 2; bases outside the gene matches: 4. The CDR3 consists of 15 residues.

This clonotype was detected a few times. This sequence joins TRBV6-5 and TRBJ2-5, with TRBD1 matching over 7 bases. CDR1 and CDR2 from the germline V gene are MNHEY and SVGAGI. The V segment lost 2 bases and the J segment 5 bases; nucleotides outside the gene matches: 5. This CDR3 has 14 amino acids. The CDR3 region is CASSYEGGRETQYF. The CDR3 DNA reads TGTGCCAGCAGTTACGAAGGGGGCCGGGAGACCCAGTACTTC.

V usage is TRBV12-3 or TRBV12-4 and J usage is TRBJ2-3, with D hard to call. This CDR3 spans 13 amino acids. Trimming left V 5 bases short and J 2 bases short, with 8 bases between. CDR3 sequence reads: CASSRTFTDTQYF. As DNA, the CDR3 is TGTGCCAGCAGTCGGACCTTCACAGATACGCAGTATTTT.

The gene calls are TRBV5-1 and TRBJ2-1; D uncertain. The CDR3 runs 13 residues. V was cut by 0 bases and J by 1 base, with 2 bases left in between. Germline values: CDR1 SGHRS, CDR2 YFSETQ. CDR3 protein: CASSLESYNEQFF. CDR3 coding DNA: TGCGCCAGCAGCTTGGAATCCTACAATGAGCAGTTCTTC.

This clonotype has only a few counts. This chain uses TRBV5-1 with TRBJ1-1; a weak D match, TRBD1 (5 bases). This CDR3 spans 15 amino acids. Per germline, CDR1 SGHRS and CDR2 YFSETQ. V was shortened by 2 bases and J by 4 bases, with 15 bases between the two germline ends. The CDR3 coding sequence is TGCGCCAGCAGCTTATCCCAGGGCCCCGGCACTGAAGCTTTCTTT. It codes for CASSLSQGPGTEAFF.

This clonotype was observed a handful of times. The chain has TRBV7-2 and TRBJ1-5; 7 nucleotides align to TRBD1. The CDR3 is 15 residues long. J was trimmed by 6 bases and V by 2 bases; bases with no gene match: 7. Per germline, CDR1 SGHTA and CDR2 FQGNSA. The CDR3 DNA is TGTGCCAGCAGCTTAAGGGGGCTGGTCAGTCAGCCCCAGCATTTT. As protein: CASSLRGLVSQPQHF.

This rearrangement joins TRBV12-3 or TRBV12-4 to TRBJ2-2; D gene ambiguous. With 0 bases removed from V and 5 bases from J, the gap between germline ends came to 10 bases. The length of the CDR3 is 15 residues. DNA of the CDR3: TGTGCCAGCAGTTTAGCGGCAGTACTGACCGGGGAGCTGTTTTTT. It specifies CASSLAAVLTGELFF.

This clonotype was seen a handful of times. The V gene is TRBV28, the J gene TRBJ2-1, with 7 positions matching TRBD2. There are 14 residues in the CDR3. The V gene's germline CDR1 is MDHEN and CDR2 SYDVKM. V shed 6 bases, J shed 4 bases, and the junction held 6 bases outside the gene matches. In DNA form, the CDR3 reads TGTGCCAGCAGGGGAGGGACGGGTTACAATGAGCAGTTCTTC. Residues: CASRGGTGYNEQFF.

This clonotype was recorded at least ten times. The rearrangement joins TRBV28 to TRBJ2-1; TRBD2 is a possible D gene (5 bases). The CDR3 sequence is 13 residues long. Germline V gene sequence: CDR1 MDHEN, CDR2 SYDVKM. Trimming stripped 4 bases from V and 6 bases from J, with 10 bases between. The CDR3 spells CASSSPAGNEQFF. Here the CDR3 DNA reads TGTGCCAGCAGTTCGCCGGCGGGCAATGAGCAGTTCTTC. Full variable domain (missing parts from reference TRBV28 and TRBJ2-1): DVKVTQSSRYLVKRTGEKVFLECVQDMDHENMFWYRQDPGLGLRLIYFSYDVKMKEKGDIPEGYSVSREKKERFSLILESASTNQTSMYLCASSSPAGNEQFFGPGTRLTVL.

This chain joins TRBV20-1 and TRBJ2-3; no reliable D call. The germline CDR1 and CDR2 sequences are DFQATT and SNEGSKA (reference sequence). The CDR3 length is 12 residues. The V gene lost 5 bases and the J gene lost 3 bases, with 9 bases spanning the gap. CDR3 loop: CSAPSRTDTQYF. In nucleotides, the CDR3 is TGCAGTGCTCCATCCCGGACAGATACGCAGTATTTT.

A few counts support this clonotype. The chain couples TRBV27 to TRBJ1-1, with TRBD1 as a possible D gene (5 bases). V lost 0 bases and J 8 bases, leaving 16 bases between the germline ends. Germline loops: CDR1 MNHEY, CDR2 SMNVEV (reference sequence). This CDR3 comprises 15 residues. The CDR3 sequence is CASSLSSQGSSEAFF. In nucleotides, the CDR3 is TGTGCCAGCAGTTTATCATCCCAGGGAAGCTCAGAAGCTTTCTTT.

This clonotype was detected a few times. The CDR3 sequence: CASSLTGQFKDNEQFF. The CDR3 DNA follows: TGTGCCAGCAGCTTAACGGGACAGTTTAAGGACAATGAGCAGTTCTTC. V is TRBV7-3 and J is TRBJ2-1; 7 nucleotides match TRBD1. The CDR3 has 16 amino acids. CDR1 is SGHTA, CDR2 FQGTGA, per germline. V lost 0 bases and J lost 5; bases outside the gene matches: 7.

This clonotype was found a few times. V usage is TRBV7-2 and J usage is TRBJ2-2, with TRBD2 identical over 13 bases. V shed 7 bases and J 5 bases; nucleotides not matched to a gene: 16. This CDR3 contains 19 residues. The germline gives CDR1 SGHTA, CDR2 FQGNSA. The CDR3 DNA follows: TGTGCCAGCATCAGATGGCCACTAGCGGGAGGGGCTAGGACCGGGGAGCTGTTTTTT. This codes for CASIRWPLAGGARTGELFF.

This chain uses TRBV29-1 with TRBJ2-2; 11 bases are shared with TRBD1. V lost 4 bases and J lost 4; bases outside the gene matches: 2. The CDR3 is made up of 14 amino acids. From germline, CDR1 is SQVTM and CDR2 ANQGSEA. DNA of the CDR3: TGCAGCGTTGGGACAGGGGGCACCACCGGGGAGCTGTTTTTT. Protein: CSVGTGGTTGELFF.

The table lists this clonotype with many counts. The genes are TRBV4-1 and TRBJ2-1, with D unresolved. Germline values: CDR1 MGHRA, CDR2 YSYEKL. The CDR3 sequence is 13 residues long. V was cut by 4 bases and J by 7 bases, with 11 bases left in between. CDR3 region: CASSPSARNEQFF. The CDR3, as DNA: TGCGCCAGCAGCCCTTCGGCGCGGAATGAGCAGTTCTTC.

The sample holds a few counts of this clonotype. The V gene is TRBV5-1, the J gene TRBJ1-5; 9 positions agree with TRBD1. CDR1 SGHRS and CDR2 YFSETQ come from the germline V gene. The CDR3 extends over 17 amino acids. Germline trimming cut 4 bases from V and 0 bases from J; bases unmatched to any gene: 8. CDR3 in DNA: TGCGCCAGCAGCCCGGGGTGGGACAGGGATAGCAATCAGCCCCAGCATTTT. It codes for CASSPGWDRDSNQPQHF.

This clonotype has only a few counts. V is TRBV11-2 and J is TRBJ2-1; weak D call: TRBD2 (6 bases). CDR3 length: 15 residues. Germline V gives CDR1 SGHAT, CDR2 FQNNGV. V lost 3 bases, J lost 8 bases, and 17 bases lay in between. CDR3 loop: CASSFTGGEIHEQFF. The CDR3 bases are TGTGCCAGCAGCTTTACCGGGGGAGAGATTCATGAGCAGTTCTTC.